This is a list of T cell receptor beta chains from one sample in a study of regulatory T cells in long-lasting Graves disease. TCRdb re-analysed the multiplex PCR reads in MiXCR, keeping a single row per CDR3 protein. This table holds approximately 440,000 distinct CDR3 sequences, about 20% found once. This specimen was peripheral blood mononuclear cells (PBMCs), taken when the disease was refractory, from a patient treated with antithyroid drugs. Receptors originate from a female donor with Graves disease. Both conserved end residues are part of each CDR3. Rows may omit the clone size; those that give it use once, few, many or a size class.

J gene	V gene	clone size	CDR3 protein
TRBJ1-2	TRBV7-8	many	CASSYDRDGYGYTF
TRBJ2-3	TRBV6-2/TRBV6-3	.	CASRSTDTDTQYF
TRBJ2-7	TRBV2	.	CASSSGGANEQHF
TRBJ1-1	TRBV20-1	.	CSARVQLGLNTEAFF
TRBJ2-3	TRBV29-1	few	CSAIRGQSITDTQYF
TRBJ1-2	TRBV30	few	CAWARQGALFYGYTF
TRBJ1-1	TRBV27	once	CASSLLAGVVTEAFF
TRBJ1-4	TRBV20-1	many	CSARGKNNEKLFF
TRBJ1-1	TRBV25-1	.	CASSTLRTGGEGTEAFF
TRBJ2-3	TRBV5-1	.	CASSPTSGIDTQYF
TRBJ1-6	TRBV10-2	.	CASTFGSKPARSNSPLHF
TRBJ1-2	TRBV9	few	CASSVGGDYGYTF
TRBJ1-1	TRBV29-1	.	CSVESRVWRTEAFF
TRBJ1-1	TRBV29-1	.	CSVEGVIGAFF
TRBJ2-5	TRBV14	.	CASSQERATVETQYF
TRBJ2-7	TRBV28	.	CASSEGPRGQYF
TRBJ2-7	TRBV29-1	.	CSVGGENYEQYF
TRBJ1-1	TRBV9	.	CASSVGVGTGDTEAFF
TRBJ2-7	TRBV29-1	.	CSGGQGTGEQYF
TRBJ2-1	TRBV9	once	CASSVGSGSYNEQFF
TRBJ1-5	TRBV2	many	CASSAGVWDQPQHF
TRBJ1-1	TRBV6-5	many	CASSYTESYLNTEAFF
TRBJ1-2	TRBV2	many	CASTETRGAVYGYTF
TRBJ1-1	TRBV28	many	CASSFRIRGPLPTEAFF
TRBJ2-7	TRBV7-2	.	CAWSVRVLDVDEQYF
TRBJ1-5	TRBV28	.	CASSPEYSNQPQHF
TRBJ2-2	TRBV2	many	CASSARSFNTGELFF
TRBJ2-5	TRBV10-2	few	CASEPGHEETQYF
TRBJ1-5	TRBV19	.	CASSGGRISNQPQHF
TRBJ1-4	TRBV2	few	CASTTGPTNEKLFF
TRBJ1-1	TRBV7-2	many	CASSSVTQIEAFF
TRBJ2-7	TRBV7-7	many	CASSDATDRNGEQYF